This is a list of T cell receptor beta chains from one sample in a study of blood T cells in healthy people across ages. TCRdb fed the 5' RACE reads into MiXCR, producing one record per CDR3 protein. The sample has about 720,000 distinct CDR3 sequences; around 25% are singletons. The same sample was also used in a study of T cells of mothers and their children.

The sequenced material came from blood. The receptors stem from a boy aged 5-17 years in good health. The conserved cysteine and the conserved F or W are not part of the CDR3 here. The D gene is left open where the match is weak.

d_call v_call cdr3_aa
- TRBV9 ASSANPGSPQETQY
TRBD2 TRBV5-1 ASSSSGLAGVSYEQY
- TRBV7-2 ASSPPEAKNIQY
- TRBV25-1 ASSEWSSGYYEQY
- TRBV5-1 ASSLAIVEERTDTQY
- TRBV2 ASMAGTHYEQY
- TRBV27 ASKFDSGSYNEQF
TRBD1 TRBV20-1 SASDRGTGELF
- TRBV20-1 SARAGAYNYGYT
TRBD2 TRBV4-1 ASSQEAGGYYNEQF
- TRBV7-9 ASSLGAREELF
- TRBV7-9 ASSRVDTEENIQY
TRBD2 TRBV9 ASSVAATSGGSYEQY
TRBD1 TRBV20-1 SAQMTGMETQY
TRBD2 TRBV5-5 ASSFGLAADGTQY
TRBD1 TRBV2 ASSGLDREAF
- TRBV6-1 ASSEPETSTDTQY
- TRBV4-2 ASSQGFPPRPPYEQY
TRBD1 TRBV18 ASSPTQGAQETQY
- TRBV28 ASSTDRDSMETQY
- TRBV4-3 ASSPHRGNEQF
- TRBV2 ASRILSTDTQY
- TRBV29-1 SAGETETQY
- TRBV6-2/TRBV6-3 ASGWSNEQF
- TRBV14 ASSQARGGKLF
TRBD1 TRBV6-5 ASSYAWTGWAEAF
TRBD1 TRBV2 ASSVGQGPNTGELF
- TRBV27 ASSLDRTNTEAF
- TRBV3-1 ASSQVASSSGANVLT
TRBD1 TRBV2 ASRLAETGGYEQY
- TRBV7-2 ASRLHSGWD
- TRBV18 ASSPPGRGSGAKNIQY
- TRBV7-9 ASRSDGAPEQY
- TRBV29-1 SVEDQGRWY
- TRBV7-9 ASSLARRQSADGYT
- TRBV15 ATSGVGGAYEQY
TRBD1 TRBV7-2 ASSGPGQGGTGELF
- TRBV20-1 SARQGGYEQY
- TRBV24-1 ATSDRRSTDTQY
- TRBV6-5 ASSYNSRVLNTIY
- TRBV27 ASSFGQNTDTQY